This T cell receptor beta chain was profiled in a study of blood T cell repertoires in COVID-19. Study details: Sources were T cells, B-cell-depleted T cells, or PBMCs; the material itself was cDNA or gDNA.

A case of COVID-19 had been met by exposed participants within 2 weeks before study entry. Measured with immunoSEQ multiplex PCR; TCRdb has only the in-frame clones, and not every one. Here the sample spans hundreds of thousands of clones, approximately 82% being singletons. Trimming took off 4 bases at V and 6 bases at J, with 11 bases between the two ends. The CDR3 length is 14 residues. Per germline, CDR1 SGDLS and CDR2 YYNGEE. The sample consisted of PBMCs or T cells enriched from blood (not recorded which). The receptor comes from a man aged 35 to 55 who had been exposed to COVID-19. This rearrangement joins TRBV9 to TRBJ1-6, with D unresolved. The CDR3 DNA reads as TGTGCCAGCAGCCCTGAACAGATTAATTCACCCCTCCACTTT. Its protein is CASSPEQINSPLHF.